Below, 30 T cell receptor beta chains from the same sample are listed, as sequenced in a study of T-cell reconstitution after alpha-beta-depleted transplantation in children. During its preparation, the TCRbeta library received unique molecular identifiers. From the PCR reads, TCRdb called clonotypes with MiXCR, one entry per CDR3 protein. The sample includes roughly 310,000 distinct CDR3 sequences, approximately 23% of them seen just once. The sequencing here drew on PBMCs, mostly from graft donor cells, taken 180 days after TCRalphabeta/CD19-depleted stem cell transplant. The receptors were gathered from a male patient under 18 who had a stem cell transplant for acute lymphoblastic leukemia, so the T cells may come from the graft donor.

This clonotype showed up just a few times. This rearrangement joins TRBV29-1 to TRBJ1-2; 10 bases are shared with TRBD1. With 4 bases clipped from V and 4 bases from J, the junction kept 9 bases outside the gene matches. This CDR3 comprises 15 residues. Germline assignment: CDR1 SQVTM and CDR2 ANQGSEA. The CDR3 bases are TGCAGCGTTGTAGACAGGGGGCGCAGGGGCTATGGCTACACCTTC. As protein: CSVVDRGRRGYGYTF. The whole variable domain, filled in from reference TRBV29-1 and TRBJ1-2, reads SAVISQKPSRDICQRGTSLTIQCQVDSQVTMMFWYRQQPGQSLTLIATANQGSEATYESGFVIDKFPISRPNLTFSTLTVSNMSPEDSSIYLCSVVDRGRRGYGYTFGSGTRLTVV.

This clonotype was observed a handful of times. V and J are TRBV7-9 and TRBJ2-6, with TRBD1 as a possible D gene (5 bases). V was shortened by 5 bases and J by 0 bases, with 11 bases between the two germline ends. Germline CDR1 is SEHNR and CDR2 is FQNEAQ (reference sequence). The CDR3 covers 16 residues. The CDR3 sequence: CASSPTEFSGANVLTF. For the CDR3, the DNA is TGTGCCAGCAGCCCGACAGAATTCTCTGGGGCCAACGTCCTGACTTTC.

The V call is TRBV2, the J call TRBJ2-7; TRBD2 agrees at 12 bases. The V segment lost 6 bases and the J segment 7 bases; nucleotides outside the gene matches: 4. This CDR3 spans 13 amino acids. Germline lookup yields CDR1 SNHLY and CDR2 FYNNEI. CDR3: CASRASGRGEQYF. The CDR3 DNA reads as TGTGCCAGCAGGGCTAGCGGGAGGGGTGAGCAGTACTTC.

The chain joins TRBV5-2 to TRBJ2-2; the table calls TRBD1, which could not be checked here. TRBV5-2 is a listed pseudogene. The CDR3 extends over 13 amino acids. CDR3 coding DNA: TGTGCCATGGGCCCCGGGGTGGGGGGGGAGCTGTTTTTT. It codes for CAMGPGVGGELFF.

The table lists this clonotype with a few counts. V and J are TRBV7-3 and TRBJ2-7, with D possibly matching TRBD2 (6 bases). With 2 bases removed from V and 0 bases from J, the gap between germline ends came to 14 bases. There are 16 residues in the CDR3. Per the germline V gene, CDR1 is SGHTA and CDR2 is FQGTGA. This CDR3 reads CASSLLPSAVSYEQYF. The CDR3 bases are TGTGCCAGCAGCTTACTCCCTAGCGCAGTCTCCTACGAGCAGTACTTC.

V gene TRBV5-1 combines with J gene TRBJ1-3; D unclear. V was clipped by 2 bases and J by 0 bases, with 12 bases between them. The germline gives CDR1 SGHRS, CDR2 YFSETQ. CDR3 length: 16 amino acids. Here the CDR3 DNA reads TGCGCCAGCAGCTTACCGACGGGCAGCTCTGGAAACACCATATATTTT. This translates into CASSLPTGSSGNTIYF.

The J gene is TRBJ2-1, the V gene TRBV6-1; D gene unclear. CDR3 length: 12 amino acids. Trimming cost V 2 bases and J 9 bases, with 8 bases left between them. Per the germline V gene, CDR1 is MNHNS and CDR2 is SASEGT. CDR3 in amino acids: CASSENRLEQFF. CDR3 nucleotide sequence: TGTGCCAGCAGTGAAAATAGGCTTGAGCAGTTCTTC.

The table lists this clonotype with a few counts. The chain joins TRBV5-4 to TRBJ2-3, with 10 bases that match TRBD2. Trimming removed 4 bases from V and 2 bases from J; junction bases left unmatched: 4. This CDR3 comprises 15 residues. CDR1 and CDR2 (germline): SGHNT, YYREEE (reference sequence). The DNA for the CDR3 is TGTGCCAGCAGCGCGGGACTAGCGCACACAGATACGCAGTATTTT. Translation: CASSAGLAHTDTQYF.

The gene calls are TRBV12-3 or TRBV12-4 and TRBJ1-1, with D possibly matching TRBD1 (5 bases). The CDR3 has 17 residues. The V end was cut by 0 bases, the J end by 7 bases, with 21 bases between. The CDR3 is CASSLAGVTRPDGEAFF. CDR3 nucleotide sequence: TGTGCCAGCAGTTTAGCGGGGGTGACACGTCCCGATGGTGAAGCTTTCTTT.

This chain joins TRBV20-1 and TRBJ2-1; no firm D call. The V end lost 3 bases, the J end lost 3 bases, and 3 bases lay between the germline ends. Germline V gene lookup returns CDR1 DFQATT and CDR2 SNEGSKA (reference sequence). The CDR3 runs 11 residues. The CDR3 DNA is TGCAGTGCTAGGGACTACAATGAGCAGTTCTTC. Its protein product is CSARDYNEQFF.

This sequence joins TRBV24-1 and TRBJ2-7, with TRBD1 identical over 7 bases. This CDR3 comprises 15 residues. Per the germline V gene, CDR1 is KGHDR and CDR2 is SFDVKD. Trimming at V came to 3 bases and at J to 3 bases, leaving 7 bases not matched to a gene. CDR3 amino acids: CATSDPRDSGYEQYF. The DNA of the CDR3 is TGTGCCACCAGTGATCCCCGGGACAGCGGCTACGAGCAGTACTTC.

This clonotype was seen at least ten times. The V and J genes are TRBV7-2 and TRBJ2-7, with TRBD1 matching over 7 bases. Per germline, CDR1 SGHTA and CDR2 FQGNSA. The CDR3 is 14 amino acids. J gave up 3 bases and V 4 bases, and 6 bases lay outside the gene matches. CDR3 sequence reads: CASSSPGQFYEQYF. Written as DNA, the CDR3 is TGTGCCAGCAGCTCACCGGGACAGTTCTACGAGCAGTACTTC.

The chain combines TRBV6-5 with TRBJ1-2; a possible D gene is TRBD1 (6 bases). The CDR3 has 15 residues. The germline gives CDR1 MNHEY, CDR2 SVGAGI. The V gene lost 2 bases and the J gene lost 2 bases, with 12 bases spanning the gap. The DNA for the CDR3 is TGTGCCAGCAGTTACGGGGGGGGCCTAAACTATGGCTACACCTTC. Amino acid sequence: CASSYGGGLNYGYTF.

In its sample, this clonotype was seen a few times. This rearrangement joins TRBV7-9 to TRBJ2-7, with 9 bases identical to TRBD2. V was pared by 5 bases and J by 4 bases, with 12 bases of the junction left unmatched. The CDR3 consists of 16 residues. Per the germline V gene, CDR1 is SEHNR and CDR2 is FQNEAQ (reference sequence). CDR3 amino acids: CASSHRGGLAGYEQYF. Here the CDR3 DNA reads TGTGCCAGCAGCCACCGTGGGGGACTAGCTGGTTACGAGCAGTACTTC. Together with reference TRBV7-9 and TRBJ2-7, the CDR3 gives the full variable domain: DTGVSQNPRHKITKRGQNVTFRCDPISEHNRLYWYRQTLGQGPEFLTYFQNEAQLEKSRLLSDRFSAERPKGSFSTLEIQRTEQGDSAMYLCASSHRGGLAGYEQYFGPGTRLTVT.

DNA of the CDR3: TGTGCCTGGAGTGTGGGGTATAGCTACGAGCAGTACTTC. It specifies CAWSVGYSYEQYF. The V call is TRBV30, the J call TRBJ2-7; D is uncertain. V gave up 0 bases and J gave up 3 bases, with 9 bases separating them. The CDR3 length is 13 residues. Germline CDR1 GTSNPN, CDR2 SVGIG (reference sequence).

The chain has TRBV9 and TRBJ1-2; D is perhaps TRBD1 (6 bases). CDR3 length equals 14 residues. Per germline, CDR1 SGDLS and CDR2 YYNGEE. Trimming removed 0 bases from V and 6 bases from J, with 12 bases in between. In DNA form, the CDR3 reads TGTGCCAGCAGCGTAGGACAATACAGGGATGGCTACACCTTC. Its protein product is CASSVGQYRDGYTF.

This clonotype was picked up a small number of times. The chain carries TRBV5-1 and TRBJ2-7; no clear D gene. V lost 4 bases and J lost 1, with 18 bases in between. CDR3 length: 16 amino acids. CDR1 is SGHRS and CDR2 is YFSETQ in the germline V gene. The CDR3 reads CASSPRLVGASYEQYF. In DNA, the CDR3 is TGCGCCAGCAGCCCCCGGTTAGTAGGAGCATCCTACGAGCAGTACTTC.

V gene TRBV4-1 combines with J gene TRBJ2-1; no reliable D call. The V gene lost 2 bases and the J gene lost 8 bases, with 7 bases spanning the gap. The CDR3 is made up of 12 amino acids. Germline assignment: CDR1 MGHRA and CDR2 YSYEKL. The CDR3 region is CASSQRTYEQFF. In DNA, the CDR3 is TGCGCCAGCAGCCAAAGAACGTATGAGCAGTTCTTC.

The chain has TRBV7-2 and TRBJ2-5, with D possibly being TRBD1 (6 bases). Deletions cut 5 bases from V and 3 bases from J, with 10 bases between. The CDR3 covers 13 residues. CDR1 SGHTA and CDR2 FQGNSA come from the germline V gene. The CDR3 DNA sequence: TGTGCCAGCAGCCAAGGACAGAAAGAGACCCAGTACTTC. This codes for CASSQGQKETQYF. The complete variable domain, with remaining parts taken from reference TRBV7-2 and TRBJ2-5, reads GAGVSQSPSNKVTEKGKDVELRCDPISGHTALYWYRQSLGQGLEFLIYFQGNSAPDKSGLPSDRFSAERTGGSVSTLTIQRTQQEDSAVYLCASSQGQKETQYFGPGTRLLVL.

This rearrangement joins TRBV5-5 to TRBJ1-5; D is unclear. Germline loops: CDR1 SGHKS, CDR2 YYEKEE (reference sequence). V lost 1 base and J lost 2, with 7 bases in between. This CDR3 has 14 residues. CDR3 in amino acids: CASSLMWGNQPQHF. As DNA, the CDR3 is TGTGCCAGCAGCTTGATGTGGGGCAATCAGCCCCAGCATTTT.

The chain combines TRBV25-1 with TRBJ2-1, with 9 bases matching TRBD2. The CDR3 totals 14 residues. Germline CDR1 and CDR2: MGHDK and SYGVNS. Trimming at V came to 0 bases and at J to 9 bases, leaving 3 bases not matched to a gene. The CDR3 is CASSEYRTSAEQFF. In nucleotides, the CDR3 is TGTGCCAGCAGTGAATACAGGACTAGCGCTGAGCAGTTCTTC.

The chain recombines TRBV6-2 or TRBV6-3 with TRBJ2-7; D gene uncertain. V lost 3 bases to trimming and J lost 5 bases, with 17 bases between them. CDR3 length: 15 amino acids. Germline assignment: CDR1 MNHEY and CDR2 SVGEGT. The CDR3, as DNA: TGTGCCAGCAGTTATGGTCAAGGGCTCAGCGACGAGCAGTACTTC. Its translation is CASSYGQGLSDEQYF.

This clonotype was counted a few times. Here the CDR3 DNA reads TGTGCCAGCAGCCCCCCTCGAAGGGATGATGGCTACACCTTC. Translation gives CASSPPRRDDGYTF. The V gene is TRBV5-6, the J gene TRBJ1-2; unclear D gene. The CDR3 loop spans 14 amino acids. V was trimmed by 4 bases and J by 6 bases, leaving 16 bases between them. Germline CDR1 SGHDT, CDR2 YYEEEE.

This clonotype was seen many times. The chain is built from TRBV12-3 or TRBV12-4 and TRBJ2-7; the match to TRBD2 covers 8 bases. With V trimmed by 6 bases and J by 2 bases, 6 bases remained unmatched. This CDR3 has 14 amino acids. CDR3 region: CASSQSGGPYEQYF. CDR3 in DNA: TGTGCCAGCAGCCAGAGCGGGGGACCCTACGAGCAGTACTTC.

This chain connects TRBV7-9 to TRBJ2-7; perhaps TRBD1 as D (6 bases). The V end was cut by 5 bases, the J end by 2 bases, with 16 bases between. The CDR3 spans 15 residues. CDR1 is SEHNR, CDR2 FQNEAQ, per germline (reference sequence). The CDR3 loop reads CASSPDRWGPYEQYF. The CDR3 nucleotides are TGTGCCAGCAGCCCTGACAGGTGGGGGCCCTACGAGCAGTACTTC.

This CDR3 is CASSLGTGDYGYTF. Written as DNA, the CDR3 is TGCGCCAGCAGCTTGGGCACAGGGGACTATGGCTACACCTTC. V and J are TRBV5-1 and TRBJ1-2; 7 nucleotides agree with TRBD1. The V and J ends lost 0 bases and 3 bases, in that order; junction bases with no gene match: 2. The germline V gene encodes CDR1 SGHRS and CDR2 YFSETQ. This CDR3 is built from 14 residues.

J is TRBJ2-5 and V is TRBV18; D might be TRBD1 or TRBD2, each matching 7 bases. The germline V and J ends were trimmed by 2 bases and 3 bases, with 16 bases remaining between them. The CDR3 extends over 16 amino acids. Germline CDR1 is KGHSH and CDR2 is LQKENI. In DNA, the CDR3 is TGTGCCAGCTCACCAGGCGGGAGAGGGGGCGAAGAGACCCAGTACTTC. Translating it yields CASSPGGRGGEETQYF.

The count of this clonotype is one. This sequence joins TRBV11-2 and TRBJ2-3, with 7 bases identical to TRBD2. V shed 5 bases and J 2 bases; nucleotides not matched to a gene: 10. Germline values: CDR1 SGHAT, CDR2 FQNNGV. The CDR3 is 16 amino acids. This chain's CDR3 is CASSPFLAAFTDTQYF. In DNA, the CDR3 is TGTGCCAGCAGCCCTTTCCTAGCGGCATTCACAGATACGCAGTATTTT.

The chain is built from TRBV5-1 and TRBJ2-2; D ambiguous. Trimming removed 4 bases at V and 3 bases at J, with 19 bases between. This CDR3 contains 17 residues. Per germline, CDR1 SGHRS and CDR2 YFSETQ. CDR3 sequence (DNA): TGCGCCAGCAGCCATTCCCCAAGATGGCTGCACACCGGGGAGCTGTTTTTT. Amino acid sequence: CASSHSPRWLHTGELFF.

At least ten counts were recorded for this clonotype. The V gene is TRBV29-1, the J gene TRBJ2-3, with unresolved D. Trimming removed 4 bases from V and 4 bases from J, with 6 bases in between. Germline loops: CDR1 SQVTM, CDR2 ANQGSEA. The CDR3 contains 11 residues. Here the CDR3 reads CSVVVADTQYF. The DNA for the CDR3 is TGCAGCGTTGTAGTGGCAGATACGCAGTATTTT.